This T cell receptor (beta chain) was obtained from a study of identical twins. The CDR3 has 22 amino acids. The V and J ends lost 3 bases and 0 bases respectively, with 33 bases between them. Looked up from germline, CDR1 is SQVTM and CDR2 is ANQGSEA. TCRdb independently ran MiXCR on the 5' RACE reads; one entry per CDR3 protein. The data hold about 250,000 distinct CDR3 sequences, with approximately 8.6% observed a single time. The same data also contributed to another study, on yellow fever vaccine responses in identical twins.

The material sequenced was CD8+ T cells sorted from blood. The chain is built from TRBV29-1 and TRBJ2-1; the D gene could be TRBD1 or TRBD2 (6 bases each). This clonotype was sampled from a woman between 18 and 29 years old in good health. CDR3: CSVDGGQGWTGAGMTSYNEQFF. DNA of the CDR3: TGCAGCGTTGATGGGGGCCAGGGTTGGACGGGAGCGGGCATGACCTCCTACAATGAGCAGTTCTTC.